Below, 26 T cell receptor beta chains from the same sample are listed, as sequenced in a study of T cells in Graves' hyperthyroidism and ophthalmopathy. Amplification targeted TCR beta CDR3 regions from RNA transcripts. HTBI primers were the set used in a first-round RT-PCR of the TCR CDR3. MiXCR, run by TCRdb on the multiplex PCR reads, gives a single entry per CDR3 protein. Counted here are around 760,000 distinct CDR3 sequences, roughly a third occurring once; the ten biggest clones make up less than 35%. The specimen was blood. These receptor sequences come from a woman in her thirties or forties with Graves' hyperthyroidism.

The rearrangement uses TRBV10-3 and TRBJ1-2; 8 nucleotides align to TRBD1. The V and J ends lost 2 bases and 4 bases, in that order; junction bases with no gene match: 9. The CDR3 runs to 16 residues. The germline V gene has CDR1 ENHRY and CDR2 SYGVKD. The CDR3: CAISEKVDRDGYGYTF. CDR3 sequence (DNA): TGTGCCATCAGTGAGAAAGTGGACAGGGACGGCTATGGCTACACCTTC.

This clonotype was counted at least ten times. The V gene is TRBV12-3 or TRBV12-4, the J gene TRBJ1-6; D call uncertain. Trimming pared 5 bases from V and 9 bases from J, leaving 14 bases between. There are 14 residues in the CDR3. CDR3 region: CASSPRGAGSPLHF. The CDR3 DNA reads as TGTGCCAGCAGTCCCCGAGGAGCTGGTTCACCCCTCCACTTT.

This clonotype has more than one count but fewer than ten. A much larger clone is a single base away; this may be a read error. The rearrangement joins TRBV7-9 to TRBJ2-5; maybe TRBD1 (5 bases). Per the germline V gene, CDR1 is SEHNR and CDR2 is FQNEAQ (reference sequence). The CDR3 contains 16 residues. CDR3 nucleotides: TGTGCCAGCAGCTTGGCCATAGGGCCAGGGCTCGAGATCCAGTACTTC. Its translation is CASSLAIGPGLEIQYF.

This clonotype was counted at least ten times. This chain joins TRBV29-1 and TRBJ2-2; D is perhaps TRBD2 (6 bases). V shed 4 bases and J shed 0 bases, with 9 bases lying between them. In germline, CDR1 is SQVTM, CDR2 ANQGSEA. This CDR3 has 14 amino acids. CDR3 in amino acids: CSVGWGANTGELFF. The CDR3 coding sequence is TGCAGCGTTGGGTGGGGGGCGAACACCGGGGAGCTGTTTTTT.

This clonotype turned up a few times. This chain uses TRBV6-5 with TRBJ1-5, with D hard to call. This CDR3 has 15 residues. V was pared by 0 bases and J by 2 bases, with 8 bases between. Germline V gene data show CDR1 as MNHEY and CDR2 as SVGAGI. The CDR3 DNA sequence: TGTGCCAGCAGTTACTCGAAAAGGGGCAATCAGCCCCAGCATTTT. It encodes CASSYSKRGNQPQHF.

The V and J genes are TRBV7-6 and TRBJ1-1; no clear D gene. CDR3 length: 12 residues. The V end lost 0 bases, the J end lost 11 bases, and 10 bases lay between the germline ends. The V gene's germline CDR1 is SGHVS and CDR2 FNYEAQ. The chain's CDR3 is CASSLAGGMAFF. The CDR3 nucleotides are TGTGCCAGCAGCTTAGCGGGAGGGATGGCTTTCTTT.

This clonotype has just a few counts. The chain employs TRBV20-1 and TRBJ1-1; D unclear. CDR1 and CDR2 from the germline V gene are DFQATT and SNEGSKA (reference sequence). Trimming took 1 base from V and 1 from J, leaving 10 bases between them. The CDR3 is 14 residues long. In DNA form, the CDR3 reads TGCAGTGCTAGAGTTGGAGGGCCGAACACTGAAGCTTTCTTT. This gives the protein CSARVGGPNTEAFF.

This clonotype was seen many times. The gene calls are TRBV9 and TRBJ1-2; D unresolved. V was clipped by 5 bases and J by 4 bases, with 15 bases between them. The germline V gene has CDR1 SGDLS and CDR2 YYNGEE. The CDR3 contains 14 residues. CDR3 sequence reads: CASRGYSSLYGYTF. The DNA of the CDR3 is TGTGCCAGCAGAGGGTACAGTTCGCTCTATGGCTACACCTTC. Full variable domain (missing parts from reference TRBV9 and TRBJ1-2): DSGVTQTPKHLITATGQRVTLRCSPRSGDLSVYWYQQSLDQGLQFLIQYYNGEERAKGNILERFSAQQFPDLHSELNLSSLELGDSALYFCASRGYSSLYGYTFGSGTRLTVV.

V usage is TRBV24-1 and J usage is TRBJ1-4, with a tentative D call TRBD1 (6 bases). Trimming took off 3 bases at V and 1 base at J, with 8 bases between the two ends. Looked up from germline, CDR1 is KGHDR and CDR2 is SFDVKD. CDR3 length: 15 amino acids. The CDR3 nucleotides are TGTGCCACCAGTGATCACAGGGAAACTAATGAAAAACTGTTTTTT. Its translation is CATSDHRETNEKLFF.

Many counts were recorded for this clonotype. This chain joins TRBV12-3 or TRBV12-4 and TRBJ1-2; D is ambiguous. The CDR3 has 12 amino acids. Trimming removed 9 bases at V and 3 bases at J, with 11 bases between. This CDR3 is CASSLRDYGYTF. The DNA of the CDR3 is TGTGCCAGTAGCCTCCGGGACTATGGCTACACCTTC.

This clonotype occurred many times. The chain combines TRBV7-9 with TRBJ1-2; D might be TRBD1 (6 bases). Germline CDR1 SEHNR, CDR2 FQNEAQ (reference sequence). Trimming left V 3 bases short and J 10 bases short, with 15 bases between. This CDR3 region has 13 residues. The DNA of the CDR3 is TGTGCCAGCAGCTTTTGGACAGCTAACCCCTACACCTTC. Amino acid sequence: CASSFWTANPYTF.

This clonotype has just a few counts. This chain joins TRBV7-9 and TRBJ1-4; D might be TRBD1 (5 bases). Germline values: CDR1 SEHNR, CDR2 FQNEAQ (reference sequence). With 5 bases removed from V and 0 bases from J, the gap between germline ends came to 16 bases. CDR3 length equals 17 residues. The CDR3, as DNA: TGTGCCAGCAGCCTAATCGACAGAAGTGCAACTAATGAAAAACTGTTTTTT. Translating gives CASSLIDRSATNEKLFF.

This clonotype has a handful of counts. V and J are TRBV7-2 and TRBJ1-2, with D possibly matching TRBD1 (5 bases). This CDR3 is built from 15 residues. The V end was cut by 7 bases, the J end by 6 bases, with 21 bases between. Germline values: CDR1 SGHTA, CDR2 FQGNSA. The chain's CDR3 is CASIPMTAGPNGYTF. In DNA form, the CDR3 reads TGTGCCAGCATCCCAATGACAGCTGGGCCTAATGGCTACACCTTC.

This clonotype was recorded a few times. This chain uses TRBV5-5 with TRBJ1-1; possible D gene TRBD1, 6 bases. Germline V CDR1 and CDR2: SGHKS, YYEKEE (reference sequence). The CDR3 loop spans 14 amino acids. V lost 0 bases to trimming and J lost 11 bases, with 17 bases between them. The CDR3: CASSLVGQGTSAFF. CDR3 DNA sequence: TGTGCCAGCAGCTTGGTTGGGCAGGGGACTTCGGCTTTCTTT.

A few counts support this clonotype. The V gene is TRBV7-9, the J gene TRBJ2-5; 7 bases map to TRBD1. The CDR3 consists of 15 residues. Trimming cost V 1 base and J 6 bases; bases outside gene matches: 8. Germline values: CDR1 SEHNR, CDR2 FQNEAQ (reference sequence). CDR3 loop: CASSLGRQGQKTQYF. The CDR3 DNA reads as TGTGCCAGCAGCTTAGGCCGACAGGGTCAAAAGACCCAGTACTTC. The full variable domain, rest sourced from reference TRBV7-9 and TRBJ2-5, is DTGVSQNPRHKITKRGQNVTFRCDPISEHNRLYWYRQTLGQGPEFLTYFQNEAQLEKSRLLSDRFSAERPKGSFSTLEIQRTEQGDSAMYLCASSLGRQGQKTQYFGPGTRLLVL.

The rearrangement joins TRBV5-6 to TRBJ2-7, with TRBD2 as a possible D gene (5 bases). V lost 0 bases to trimming and J lost 6 bases, with 7 bases between them. Germline CDR1 reads SGHDT; CDR2 reads YYEEEE. The CDR3 sequence is 12 residues long. CDR3 sequence reads: CASSLVSAEQYF. The DNA of the CDR3 is TGTGCCAGCAGCTTGGTTAGCGCCGAGCAGTACTTC.

The V and J genes are TRBV7-2 and TRBJ1-2, with unresolved D. Trimming took 5 bases from V and 5 from J, leaving 21 bases between them. The CDR3 totals 16 residues. Germline CDR1 is SGHTA and CDR2 is FQGNSA. The CDR3 DNA sequence: TGTGCCAGCAGCCCTGCCGGGGTTGGCGGGAAGTATGGCTACACCTTC. It encodes CASSPAGVGGKYGYTF.

This clonotype was detected a few times. V is TRBV12-3 or TRBV12-4 and J is TRBJ2-5, with D perhaps matching TRBD1 (5 bases). Trimming cost V 3 bases and J 4 bases, with 12 bases left between them. The CDR3 contains 14 residues. The CDR3: CASSFKAGSETQYF. In DNA form, the CDR3 reads TGTGCCAGCAGTTTTAAGGCAGGGTCAGAGACCCAGTACTTC.

Turning to this clonotype: A junction end diverges from the germline sequence, so it may reflect a read error. The gene calls are TRBV10-3 and TRBJ2-2; 10 positions agree with TRBD1. CDR3 length equals 15 residues. Germline CDR1 reads ENHRY; CDR2 reads SYGVKD. CDR3 sequence: CASSKGTGESGELFF. CDR3 bases: TGTGCCAGCAGTAAAGGGACAGGGGAGTCGGGGGAGCTGTTTTTT.

This clonotype was recorded a few times. The genes are TRBV10-3 and TRBJ1-2; D gene uncertain. This CDR3 has 13 amino acids. Germline loops: CDR1 ENHRY, CDR2 SYGVKD. With 10 bases removed from V and 0 bases from J, the gap between germline ends came to 12 bases. CDR3: CASGPTSNYGYTF. The DNA of the CDR3 is TGTGCCAGCGGTCCAACTTCTAACTATGGCTACACCTTC.

This clonotype was found once. One end of the junction fails to match germline, which may point to a read error. V and J are TRBV12-3 or TRBV12-4 and TRBJ1-2, with a tentative D call TRBD1 (6 bases). The CDR3 is made up of 16 amino acids. The CDR3 protein is CASSSRRAGPGGGCTF. As DNA, the CDR3 is TGTGCCAGCAGCTCTCGAAGGGCCGGCCCCGGGGGGGGCTGCACCTTC.

The chain recombines TRBV2 with TRBJ2-7, with D possibly TRBD1 on 6 matching bases. V lost 6 bases, J lost 3 bases, and 12 bases lay in between. The CDR3 sequence is 13 residues long. Germline assignment: CDR1 SNHLY and CDR2 FYNNEI. CDR3 sequence (DNA): TGTGCCAGCAGCCTCGGACAGTACTACGAGCAGTACTTC. Amino acids: CASSLGQYYEQYF.

Of note for this clonotype: No conserved phenylalanine or tryptophan ends this CDR3, so it is likely a read error. The CDR3 DNA follows: TGTGCCAGCAGAAAGGGGGGGACTAGCACCCCCTACGAGCAGTACCTC. This gives the protein CASRKGGTSTPYEQYL. The rearrangement joins TRBV6-1 to TRBJ2-7, with 9 nucleotides matching TRBD2. From germline, CDR1 is MNHNS and CDR2 SASEGT. The CDR3 runs 16 residues. With V trimmed by 6 bases and J by 2 bases, 11 bases remained unmatched.

This clonotype has just a few counts. The V gene is TRBV7-2, the J gene TRBJ2-5, with D possibly matching TRBD1 (5 bases). The CDR3 totals 15 residues. Germline lookup yields CDR1 SGHTA and CDR2 FQGNSA. The V end lost 1 base, the J end lost 4 bases, and 13 bases lay between the germline ends. The CDR3 bases are TGTGCCAGCAGCTTAGGAGGCAGGGCTGGAGAGACCCAGTACTTC. It encodes CASSLGGRAGETQYF.

This clonotype was seen a handful of times. V and J are TRBV7-2 and TRBJ1-6, with TRBD1 as a possible D gene (6 bases). The CDR3 is 14 amino acids. In germline, CDR1 is SGHTA, CDR2 FQGNSA. Trimming left V 8 bases short and J 5 bases short, with 13 bases between. The CDR3 bases are TGTGCCAGCTCTCGGGACACAGATAATTCACCCCTCCACTTT. Protein product: CASSRDTDNSPLHF.

This clonotype showed up many times. This chain joins TRBV6-6 and TRBJ1-2; 8 nucleotides agree with TRBD1. Germline V gene lookup returns CDR1 MNHNY and CDR2 SVGAGI (reference sequence). CDR3 length: 15 residues. The J segment lost 5 bases and the V segment lost 0 bases, leaving 5 bases of the junction unmatched. CDR3 loop: CASSYSTGGNYGYTF. CDR3 in DNA: TGTGCCAGCAGTTACTCTACAGGGGGGAATTATGGCTACACCTTC.